This T cell receptor beta chain emerged from a study of T cell changes during pregnancy in multiple sclerosis. TCRdb keeps only in-frame clones here, not all; method: immunoSEQ multiplex PCR. The profile shows 60,000 to 65,000 clones, approximately 90% of them singletons. The CDR3 loop spans 15 amino acids. V lost 9 bases and J 7 bases, leaving 21 bases between the germline ends. The sequence came from a female donor in good health, enrolled as a control in a pregnancy study. V usage is TRBV23-1 and J usage is TRBJ2-2, with a weak D call TRBD2 (5 bases). TRBV23-1 carries the ORF label, with uncertain function. Sequencing was performed on peripheral blood, taken in the second trimester of pregnancy. DNA of the CDR3: TGCGCCAGTTCGGGAAAGCTAAGGAGAAGCGGGGAGCTGTTTTTT. This sequence encodes CASSGKLRRSGELFF.